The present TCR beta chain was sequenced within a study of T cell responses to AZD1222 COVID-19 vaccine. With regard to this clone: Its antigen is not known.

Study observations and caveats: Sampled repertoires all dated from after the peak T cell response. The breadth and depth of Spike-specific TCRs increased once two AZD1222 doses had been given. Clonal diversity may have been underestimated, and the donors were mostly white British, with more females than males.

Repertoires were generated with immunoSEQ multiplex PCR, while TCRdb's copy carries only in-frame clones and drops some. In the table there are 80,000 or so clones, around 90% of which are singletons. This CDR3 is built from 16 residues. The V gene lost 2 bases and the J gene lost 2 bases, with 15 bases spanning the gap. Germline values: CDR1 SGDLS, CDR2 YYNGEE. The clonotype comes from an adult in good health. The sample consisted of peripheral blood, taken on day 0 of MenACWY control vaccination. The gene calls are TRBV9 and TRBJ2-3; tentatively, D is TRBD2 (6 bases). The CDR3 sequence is CASSVTAGLNTDTQYF. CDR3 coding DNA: TGTGCCAGCAGCGTCACGGCGGGGCTAAACACAGATACGCAGTATTTT.